Shown below are 16 T cell receptor beta chains from a single sample sequenced in a study of cytotoxic CD8 clonotypes in ibrutinib-treated CLL. Some clones are missing from TCRdb's copy, which holds only in-frame ones; the method was immunoSEQ multiplex PCR. The sample has some 35,000 clones, 60% to 80% seen once. The sequenced sample was PBMCs, obtained at disease progression, from a patient treated with ibrutinib. These receptors came from a human donor with chronic lymphocytic leukemia.

As regards this clone: Other DNA sequences in the same sample also yield this CDR3. The chain is built from TRBV7-9 and TRBJ1-3; D not resolved. The CDR3 has 14 amino acids. The germline V gene has CDR1 SEHNR and CDR2 FQNEAQ (reference sequence). Trimming cost V 1 base and J 1 base, with 5 bases left between them. The CDR3 loop is CASSLVGSGNTIYF. CDR3 in DNA: TGTGCCAGCAGCTTAGTTGGGTCTGGAAACACCATATATTTT.

In this sample, this clone turned up a few times. This chain joins TRBV19 and TRBJ2-3; weak D call: TRBD1 (6 bases). Germline CDR1 LNHDA, CDR2 SQIVND (reference sequence). V lost 9 bases and J lost 6, with 13 bases in between. The CDR3 runs 12 residues. CDR3 loop: CASRQAGDTQYF. In DNA, the CDR3 is TGTGCCAGCCGACAGGCCGGGGATACGCAGTATTTT.

The chain uses TRBV5-1 and TRBJ1-6; no firm D call. Trimming removed 0 bases at V and 7 bases at J, with 14 bases between. CDR3 length equals 16 residues. Germline CDR1 SGHRS, CDR2 YFSETQ. The CDR3 reads CASSLAGGKGNSPLHF. The CDR3 DNA reads TGCGCCAGCAGCTTGGCCGGCGGGAAAGGAAATTCACCCCTCCACTTT.

The chain has TRBV5-4 and TRBJ2-3; D possibly corresponds to TRBD2 (5 bases). Between the trimmed V and J ends, which lost 2 bases and 4 bases, there was a span of 14 bases. Germline CDR1 and CDR2: SGHNT and YYREEE (reference sequence). The CDR3 is 15 residues long. CDR3 loop: CASSLPGTSSDTQYF. DNA for the CDR3: TGTGCCAGCAGCTTACCGGGAACCTCATCAGATACGCAGTATTTT.

This chain links TRBV18 with TRBJ2-7, with D hard to call. V lost 2 bases, J lost 2 bases, and 4 bases lay in between. CDR1 is KGHSH, CDR2 LQKENI, per germline. CDR3 length equals 12 residues. In DNA form, the CDR3 reads TGTGCCAGCTCACCAGGGACCTACGAGCAGTACTTC. Protein product: CASSPGTYEQYF.

This chain uses TRBV10-2 with TRBJ2-1; D is undetermined. Trimming cost V 8 bases and J 4 bases, with 15 bases left between them. The germline V gene encodes CDR1 WSHSY and CDR2 SAAADI. CDR3 length equals 14 residues. The CDR3 DNA sequence: TGCGCCAGCGGGGATACCATCCGGTACAATGAGCAGTTCTTC. Its translation: CASGDTIRYNEQFF.

The chain uses TRBV4-2 and TRBJ1-4; D might be TRBD1 (6 bases). Germline assignment: CDR1 LGHNA and CDR2 YNFKEQ. The CDR3 consists of 13 residues. V was clipped by 4 bases and J by 7 bases, with 10 bases between them. CDR3 in DNA: TGTGCCAGCAGCCCCCCCAGGGGTGAAAAACTGTTTTTT. Translating gives CASSPPRGEKLFF.

This clone was detected a few times. Other DNA sequences from this sample encode an identical CDR3 as well. The V and J genes are TRBV2 and TRBJ1-1; the D gene is possibly TRBD1 (6 bases). The CDR3 spans 14 residues. V was clipped by 5 bases and J by 0 bases, with 10 bases between them. CDR1 is SNHLY, CDR2 FYNNEI, per germline. This chain's CDR3 is CASSRRGMNTEAFF. The DNA of the CDR3 is TGTGCCAGCAGTCGCAGGGGCATGAACACTGAAGCTTTCTTT.

The gene calls are TRBV7-9 and TRBJ1-1; D unclear. The CDR3 length is 13 residues. CDR1 SEHNR and CDR2 FQNEAQ come from the germline V gene (reference sequence). V was pared by 1 base and J by 4 bases, with 7 bases between. CDR3 amino acids: CASSLDWSTEAFF. The DNA of the CDR3 is TGTGCCAGCAGCTTAGACTGGAGCACTGAAGCTTTCTTT.

There are many counts of this clone. The gene calls are TRBV5-1 and TRBJ2-7; no definite D call. This CDR3 spans 13 amino acids. CDR1 and CDR2 from the germline V gene are SGHRS and YFSETQ. The V and J ends lost 5 bases and 1 base respectively, with 10 bases between them. The CDR3 bases are TGCGCCAGCAGGGCGGCGGTATCCTACGAGCAGTACTTC. This gives the protein CASRAAVSYEQYF.

The sample holds a few counts of this clone. The chain joins TRBV6-6 to TRBJ2-1; D remains ambiguous. The CDR3 length is 12 residues. Trimming removed 5 bases at V and 5 bases at J, with 7 bases between. Germline V gene data show CDR1 as MNHNY and CDR2 as SVGAGI (reference sequence). CDR3 coding DNA: TGTGCCAGCAGTCCGGTCAACAATGAGCAGTTCTTC. Translation gives CASSPVNNEQFF.

The rearrangement joins TRBV2 to TRBJ2-5; D ambiguous. The CDR3 has 13 amino acids. In germline, CDR1 is SNHLY, CDR2 FYNNEI. V was trimmed by 7 bases and J by 0 bases, leaving 9 bases between them. The CDR3 loop is CASTLGDQETQYF. For the CDR3, the DNA is TGTGCCAGCACCCTGGGTGACCAAGAGACCCAGTACTTC.

The chain carries TRBV5-5 and TRBJ1-3; no clear D. V was clipped by 3 bases and J by 2 bases, with 9 bases between them. CDR3 size: 14 residues. CDR1 is SGHKS, CDR2 YYEKEE, per germline (reference sequence). CDR3 residues: CASSSRWAGNTIYF. Here the CDR3 DNA reads TGTGCCAGCAGCTCGAGGTGGGCTGGAAACACCATATATTTT. The full variable domain, with the rest looked up from reference TRBV5-5 and TRBJ1-3, is DAGVTQSPTHLIKTRGQQVTLRCSPISGHKSVSWYQQVLGQGPQFIFQYYEKEERGRGNFPDRFSARQFPNYSSELNVNALLLGDSALYLCASSSRWAGNTIYFGEGSWLTVV.

This rearrangement joins TRBV2 to TRBJ2-3, with 8 bases identical to TRBD2. The germline V gene has CDR1 SNHLY and CDR2 FYNNEI. The CDR3 contains 16 residues. The V gene end was trimmed by 1 base and the J gene end by 2 bases; junction bases not matched to a gene: 5. The DNA for the CDR3 is TGTGCCAGCAGTGAAGTCCGGGGGGGGAACACAGATACGCAGTATTTT. Translation: CASSEVRGGNTDTQYF.

The chain recombines TRBV19 with TRBJ2-5; D may be TRBD2 (6 bases). This CDR3 spans 13 amino acids. The germline CDR1 and CDR2 sequences are LNHDA and SQIVND (reference sequence). V shed 4 bases and J shed 5 bases, with 11 bases lying between them. CDR3 bases: TGTGCCAGTAGTACCACTGGGGGGGAGACCCAGTACTTC. This translates into CASSTTGGETQYF. The full variable domain, with the rest looked up from reference TRBV19 and TRBJ2-5, is DGGITQSPKYLFRKEGQNVTLSCEQNLNHDAMYWYRQDPGQGLRLIYYSQIVNDFQKGDIAEGYSVSREKKESFPLTVTSAQKNPTAFYLCASSTTGGETQYFGPGTRLLVL.

J is TRBJ1-2 and V is TRBV5-1, with 12 bases identical to TRBD1. Germline-derived CDR1 and CDR2 are SGHRS and YFSETQ. This CDR3 spans 16 amino acids. V was pared by 6 bases and J by 7 bases, with 13 bases of the junction left unmatched. The CDR3 DNA sequence: TGCGCCAGCACCCAGTTCGCCGGGACAGGGGGCTTTGGCTACACCTTC. It is translated as CASTQFAGTGGFGYTF.